The present TCR beta chain was sequenced within a study of vaccination effects on CD4 cells after COVID-19. Study observations and caveats: Late post-vaccination samples showed marked contraction of infection- and vaccine-induced clones. In healthy vaccinees, only 1 of 255 vaccine-induced clones cross-reacted with common cold coronaviruses.

This CDR3 comprises 14 residues. J gave up 6 bases and V 5 bases, and 9 bases lay outside the gene matches. Per the germline V gene, CDR1 is SGHTA and CDR2 is FQGNSA. Points on this clone: Its antigen remains unknown.

Data came from immunoSEQ multiplex PCR; TCRdb stores just in-frame clones and leaves some out. The sample lists 30,000 to 35,000 clones, around 73% occurring once. Antigen-specific CD4+ T cells were first expanded with viral peptide pools by the ViraFEST assay and only then sequenced. Following culture for approximately 11 days, CD4+ T cells were isolated. None of the vaccinated had previously contracted SARS-CoV-2, and their nucleocapsid antibodies tested negative. The authors replaced half the medium with IL-2 medium on days 3 and 7. The chain couples TRBV7-2 to TRBJ1-1; TRBD1 aligns across 7 bases. This receptor was obtained from a human donor who received a COVID-19 vaccine. The sequencing used CD4+ T cells from PBMCs cultured with HCoV-OC43 spike peptides, collected before COVID-19 vaccination. Indicated subset: HCoV-OC43 spike overlapping peptide pool stimulation. This CDR3 reads CASSLGGGGPEAFF. The CDR3 region has the DNA TGTGCCAGCAGCCTAGGGGGCGGAGGGCCTGAAGCTTTCTTT.